This T cell receptor beta chain was recorded in a study of blood T cell repertoires in COVID-19. CDR1 SNHLY and CDR2 FYNNEI come from the germline V gene. The V and J ends lost 2 bases and 3 bases respectively, with 11 bases between them. The CDR3 extends over 14 amino acids. As handled by the study authors: How many nucleated cells were present was estimated from reference gene primer amplification. The method was immunoSEQ multiplex PCR; TCRdb's version includes in-frame clones alone and lacks a portion of them. D and trimming come from the DNA, and the V and J calls and clone size come from that table. The sample lists around 200,000 clones; approximately 87% were seen once.

Input material: peripheral blood. The V and J genes are TRBV2 and TRBJ2-7, with D possibly TRBD2 on 6 matching bases. The clonotype comes from a woman under 30 who had recovered from COVID-19. The CDR3 here is CASSETASDYEQYV. DNA of the CDR3: TGTGCCAGCAGTGAAACTGCTAGCGACTACGAGCAGTACGTC.